This passage covers 26 T cell receptor beta chains from one sample sequenced in a study of T cells after posttransplantation cyclophosphamide. Assay: immunoSEQ multiplex PCR; the TCRdb copy retains only in-frame clones and omits some. The sample holds about 66,000 clones; 93% are singletons and the top ten take 2.5% to 3%. The sequencing input was PBMCs. These receptors originate from a woman aged 30 to 39 in good health and a related stem cell transplant donor.

The V and J genes are TRBV7-2 and TRBJ2-7; TRBD2 agrees at 11 bases. CDR1 is SGHTA, CDR2 FQGNSA, per germline. The length of the CDR3 is 14 residues. With V trimmed by 5 bases and J by 2 bases, 2 bases remained unmatched. CDR3: CASSPSGGPYEQYF. CDR3 nucleotide sequence: TGTGCCAGCAGCCCTAGCGGGGGGCCCTACGAGCAGTACTTC.

A few counts support this clone. This rearrangement joins TRBV23-1 to TRBJ1-4, with a tentative D call TRBD1 (6 bases). TRBV23-1 is flagged as an ORF with uncertain function. This CDR3 spans 21 amino acids. Trimming left V 3 bases short and J 6 bases short, with 32 bases between. CDR3 DNA sequence: TGCGCCAGCAGTCACAGGGGACCAGGAAAACCCCTTTCGACTCATGATGAAAAACTGTTTTTT. It specifies CASSHRGPGKPLSTHDEKLFF.

CDR3 DNA sequence: TGTGCCAGCTCACCGGACAGCTACGAGCAGTACTTC. Its translation is CASSPDSYEQYF. The chain is built from TRBV18 and TRBJ2-7; a possible D gene is TRBD1 (6 bases). This CDR3 contains 12 residues. Germline CDR1 is KGHSH and CDR2 is LQKENI. V was trimmed by 3 bases and J by 3 bases, leaving 6 bases between them.

DNA of the CDR3: TGTGCCAGCAGACAGGATAGGTTCACTGAAGCTTTCTTT. Translating gives CASRQDRFTEAFF. The gene calls are TRBV7-6 and TRBJ1-1, with D possibly being TRBD1 (5 bases). The CDR3 sequence is 13 residues long. V was shortened by 6 bases and J by 4 bases, with 12 bases between the two germline ends. The germline V gene encodes CDR1 SGHVS and CDR2 FNYEAQ.

This chain uses TRBV7-2 with TRBJ1-2; tentative D call: TRBD1 (6 bases). Trimming took 5 bases from V and 0 from J, leaving 10 bases between them. The germline CDR1 and CDR2 sequences are SGHTA and FQGNSA. The CDR3 totals 14 residues. The CDR3 nucleotides read TGTGCCAGCAGCCCCCGGACAGCTAACTATGGCTACACCTTC. This translates into CASSPRTANYGYTF.

The genes are TRBV7-2 and TRBJ1-5; D is possibly TRBD1 (6 bases). This CDR3 has 15 residues. The V gene's germline CDR1 is SGHTA and CDR2 FQGNSA. V was pared by 3 bases and J by 2 bases, with 11 bases between. The CDR3 DNA sequence: TGTGCCAGCAGCTTGTGGGGGGCGGGCAATCAGCCCCAGCATTTT. This gives the protein CASSLWGAGNQPQHF.

This chain joins TRBV11-2 and TRBJ2-2; a possible D gene is TRBD1 (5 bases). The CDR3 spans 16 residues. Trimming removed 0 bases from V and 5 bases from J, with 13 bases in between. CDR1 and CDR2 from the germline V gene are SGHAT and FQNNGV. The CDR3 is CASSLDGQGFTGELFF. The CDR3 bases are TGTGCCAGCAGCTTAGATGGGCAGGGATTTACCGGGGAGCTGTTTTTT.

The rearrangement joins TRBV6-7 to TRBJ2-7; 9 bases line up with TRBD1. TRBV6-7 is classed as an ORF, of uncertain function. This CDR3 is 15 amino acids long. Unmatched junction bases numbered 8, after V lost 6 bases and J lost 2 bases. DNA of the CDR3: TGTGCCAGCAGCCGGAGGGGGACAGGGCCCTACGAGCAGTACTTC. It codes for CASSRRGTGPYEQYF.

V is TRBV7-7 and J is TRBJ2-5; unclear D gene. The V gene lost 3 bases and the J gene lost 0 bases, with 8 bases spanning the gap. Per germline, CDR1 SSHAT and CDR2 FNYEAQ (reference sequence). CDR3 length equals 14 residues. For the CDR3, the DNA is TGTGCCAGCAGCTTGGACCTAAACCAAGAGACCCAGTACTTC. Its translation is CASSLDLNQETQYF.

The chain couples TRBV15 to TRBJ1-5; D gene unclear. This CDR3 contains 14 residues. Germline CDR1 LNHNV, CDR2 YYDKDF (reference sequence). V lost 0 bases, J lost 2 bases, and 5 bases lay in between. CDR3 DNA: TGTGCCACCAGCAGAGATTATGGCAATCAGCCCCAGCATTTT. Encoded protein: CATSRDYGNQPQHF.

The CDR3 DNA reads TGTGCCAGCAGCGTGACTAGCGGTTCCTACGAGCAGTACTTC. Translating gives CASSVTSGSYEQYF. V and J are TRBV7-8 and TRBJ2-7, with 9 bases matching TRBD2. Germline V gene sequence: CDR1 SGHVS, CDR2 FQNEAQ. V lost 5 bases, J lost 1 base, and 3 bases stayed unmatched. This CDR3 spans 14 amino acids. The full variable domain, completed using reference TRBV7-8 and TRBJ2-7, is GAGVSQSPRYKVAKRGQDVALRCDPISGHVSLFWYQQALGQGPEFLTYFQNEAQLDKSGLPSDRFFAERPEGSVSTLKIQRTQQEDSAVYLCASSVTSGSYEQYFGPGTRLTVT.

CDR3 DNA sequence: TGTGCCAGCAGCCGGACAGGGCCCTCCTACGAGCAGTACTTC. This gives the protein CASSRTGPSYEQYF. The chain joins TRBV5-4 to TRBJ2-7; 8 bases match TRBD1. Germline assignment: CDR1 SGHNT and CDR2 YYREEE (reference sequence). The CDR3 spans 14 residues. The junction had 3 bases not matched to a gene; V was cut back by 4 bases and J by 0 bases.

The chain is built from TRBV5-1 and TRBJ2-1, with 11 bases that match TRBD1. This CDR3 contains 15 residues. With V trimmed by 4 bases and J by 6 bases, 6 bases remained unmatched. CDR1 is SGHRS, CDR2 YFSETQ, per germline. The CDR3 DNA follows: TGCGCCAGCAGCCCAGGACAGGGGGCCTTCAATGAGCAGTTCTTC. As protein: CASSPGQGAFNEQFF. The entire variable domain, with the rest obtained from reference TRBV5-1 and TRBJ2-1, is as follows: KAGVTQTPRYLIKTRGQQVTLSCSPISGHRSVSWYQQTPGQGLQFLFEYFSETQRNKGNFPGRFSGRQFSNSRSEMNVSTLELGDSALYLCASSPGQGAFNEQFFGPGTRLTVL.

The rearrangement links TRBV7-7 to TRBJ2-4; no reliable D call. Trimming removed 0 bases from V and 0 bases from J, with 12 bases in between. Germline V gene lookup returns CDR1 SSHAT and CDR2 FNYEAQ (reference sequence). CDR3 length: 17 residues. The CDR3 DNA sequence: TGTGCCAGCAGCTTAGCGAGTTATGCCCCAGCCAAAAACATTCAGTACTTC. It is translated as CASSLASYAPAKNIQYF.

This clone has only a few counts. This sequence joins TRBV18 and TRBJ2-7, with a weak D call TRBD1 (6 bases). The CDR3 is 14 residues long. Germline assignment: CDR1 KGHSH and CDR2 LQKENI. V was pared by 1 base and J by 2 bases, with 9 bases between. In DNA, the CDR3 is TGTGCCAGCTCACCACTGAGGACAGCCTACGAGCAGTACTTC. This codes for CASSPLRTAYEQYF.

This rearrangement joins TRBV7-2 to TRBJ2-3; 11 nucleotides align to TRBD2. CDR1 and CDR2 from the germline V gene are SGHTA and FQGNSA. Trimming removed 5 bases from V and 3 bases from J; junction bases left unmatched: 4. The CDR3 sequence is 15 residues long. The CDR3 bases are TGTGCCAGCAGCGTCGTAGCGGGGGGGACAGATACGCAGTATTTT. Residues: CASSVVAGGTDTQYF. Full variable domain (missing parts from reference TRBV7-2 and TRBJ2-3): GAGVSQSPSNKVTEKGKDVELRCDPISGHTALYWYRQSLGQGLEFLIYFQGNSAPDKSGLPSDRFSAERTGGSVSTLTIQRTQQEDSAVYLCASSVVAGGTDTQYFGPGTRLTVL.

The CDR3: CASSFSQGLPYNEQFF. The CDR3 DNA reads as TGTGCCAGCAGCTTCTCCCAGGGTCTCCCCTACAATGAGCAGTTCTTC. The chain employs TRBV5-4 and TRBJ2-1; maybe TRBD1 (5 bases). The ends were cut back, 2 bases at V and 2 bases at J, with 14 bases in the middle. The CDR3 consists of 16 residues. Germline-derived CDR1 and CDR2 are SGHNT and YYREEE (reference sequence).

The V call is TRBV19, the J call TRBJ1-1, with D unresolved. The CDR3 is 14 residues long. Germline V CDR1 and CDR2: LNHDA, SQIVND (reference sequence). V shed 0 bases and J shed 3 bases, with 8 bases lying between them. CDR3 in DNA: TGTGCCAGTAGTATAGACGGCAGATACACTGAAGCTTTCTTT. It specifies CASSIDGRYTEAFF.

CDR3 nucleotides: TGTGCCAGTAGTATAGGGGACAGGGGACCTACGCAGTATTTT. Its translation is CASSIGDRGPTQYF. V usage is TRBV19 and J usage is TRBJ2-3, with 10 positions matching TRBD1. V shed 1 base and J 8 bases; nucleotides not matched to a gene: 3. The CDR3 has 14 amino acids. The V gene's germline CDR1 is LNHDA and CDR2 SQIVND (reference sequence).

This rearrangement joins TRBV5-1 to TRBJ1-2; D unclear. Trimming pared 6 bases from V and 8 bases from J, leaving 17 bases between. Per the germline V gene, CDR1 is SGHRS and CDR2 is YFSETQ. This CDR3 comprises 13 residues. This chain's CDR3 is CASNPRGGYGYTF. CDR3 DNA sequence: TGCGCCAGCAACCCCCGGGGAGGGTACGGCTACACCTTC.

This sequence joins TRBV9 and TRBJ2-1; TRBD2 matches 8 bases. The CDR3 totals 17 residues. CDR1 and CDR2 (germline): SGDLS, YYNGEE. The V segment lost 0 bases and the J segment 0 bases; nucleotides outside the gene matches: 5. The CDR3 bases are TGTGCCAGCAGCGTAGTGTTAGCGGGGAGCTCCTACAATGAGCAGTTCTTC. Protein sequence: CASSVVLAGSSYNEQFF.

J is TRBJ2-7 and V is TRBV6-6; TRBD2 might be the D (5 bases). The germline gives CDR1 MNHNY, CDR2 SVGAGI (reference sequence). The CDR3 has 13 residues. V lost 2 bases and J lost 6, with 11 bases in between. CDR3 residues: CASSYGSGSEQYF. The CDR3 bases are TGTGCCAGCAGTTACGGAAGCGGCAGCGAGCAGTACTTC.

V is TRBV11-2 and J is TRBJ1-1, with D possibly matching TRBD1 (5 bases). Deletions cut 4 bases from V and 10 bases from J, with 22 bases between. The CDR3 length is 15 residues. Germline V gene lookup returns CDR1 SGHAT and CDR2 FQNNGV. CDR3 region: CASSSPRQLGAGAFF. The CDR3 DNA reads as TGTGCCAGCAGCTCCCCAAGACAGCTTGGGGCCGGAGCTTTCTTT.

Turning to this clone: This could be a read error, since a much larger clone is one nucleotide away. Other DNA sequences within the sample encode an identical CDR3. The chain recombines TRBV5-1 with TRBJ1-2; no reliable D call. The germline gives CDR1 SGHRS, CDR2 YFSETQ. The CDR3 length is 13 residues. V was pared by 5 bases and J by 7 bases, with 15 bases between. CDR3 in amino acids: CASSLTSGRGYTF. In DNA form, the CDR3 reads TGCGCCAGCAGTTTAACCTCCGGCCGTGGCTACACCTTC.

This sequence joins TRBV30 and TRBJ1-1; D gene unclear. CDR1 is GTSNPN and CDR2 is SVGIG in the germline V gene (reference sequence). V lost 1 base to trimming and J lost 3 bases, with 9 bases between them. The CDR3 is made up of 13 amino acids. Here the CDR3 DNA reads TGTGCCTGGAGTGGAGGGAGCGACACTGAAGCTTTCTTT. Amino acids: CAWSGGSDTEAFF.

In its sample, this clone was seen a few times. This chain links TRBV25-1 with TRBJ2-4; D is perhaps TRBD1 (5 bases). Germline lookup yields CDR1 MGHDK and CDR2 SYGVNS. This CDR3 has 16 amino acids. V lost 3 bases and J lost 0, with 12 bases in between. The CDR3 protein is CASSDTGPRAKNIQYF. The CDR3, as DNA: TGTGCCAGCAGTGACACAGGTCCCCGAGCCAAAAACATTCAGTACTTC.